The text below deals with one T cell receptor (beta chain). Its antigen is currently unknown. Mismatch with germline at one junction end may stem from a read error. The entry originates in a study of T cell responses to AZD1222 COVID-19 vaccine. CDR1 SSHAT and CDR2 FNYEAQ come from the germline V gene (reference sequence). The CDR3 spans 15 residues. The study's findings and limits: There were mostly white British donors and more females than males, and clonal diversity was possibly underestimated. Spike regions recognized by vaccine-associated CD4 TCRs spanned the protein, led by 160-218 and 743-854.

Assay used: immunoSEQ multiplex PCR; TCRdb lists only in-frame clones, some missing. The repertoire holds 130,000 to 150,000 clones, around nine tenths seen once, with approximately 3% in the top ten. The sequence came from an adult in good health. Source: peripheral blood, taken on day 0 of MenACWY control vaccination. The J gene is TRBJ2-7, the V gene TRBV7-7; tentatively, D is TRBD1 or TRBD2 (6 bases each). CDR3 sequence reads: CASSNRDGSSYEQYF. The DNA for the CDR3 is TGTGCTAGCAGCAACAGGGACGGGAGCTCCTACGAGCAGTACTTC.